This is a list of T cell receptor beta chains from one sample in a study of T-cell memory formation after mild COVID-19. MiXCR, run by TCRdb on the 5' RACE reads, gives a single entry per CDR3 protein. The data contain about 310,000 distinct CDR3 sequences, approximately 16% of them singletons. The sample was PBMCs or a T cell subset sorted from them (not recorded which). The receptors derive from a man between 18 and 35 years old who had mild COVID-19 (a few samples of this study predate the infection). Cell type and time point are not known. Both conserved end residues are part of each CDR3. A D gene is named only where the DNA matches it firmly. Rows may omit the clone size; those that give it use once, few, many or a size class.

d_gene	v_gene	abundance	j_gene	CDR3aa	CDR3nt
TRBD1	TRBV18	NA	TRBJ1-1	CASSLGQADTEAFF	TGTGCCAGCTCACTTGGACAGGCTGACACTGAAGCTTTCTTT
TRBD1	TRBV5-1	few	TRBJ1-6	CASSFRDRGNSPLHF	TGCGCCAGCAGCTTCCGGGACAGGGGGAATTCACCCCTCCACTTT
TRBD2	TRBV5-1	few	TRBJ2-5	CASSSGTSGVETQYF	TGCGCCAGCAGCTCAGGGACTAGCGGGGTGGAGACCCAGTACTTC
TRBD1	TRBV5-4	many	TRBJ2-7	CASSQGGTGGREQYF	TGTGCCAGCAGCCAGGGGGGGACAGGGGGTCGCGAGCAGTACTTC
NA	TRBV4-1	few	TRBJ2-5	CASSQVGIRETQYF	TGCGCCAGCAGCCAAGTTGGCATCAGGGAGACCCAGTACTTC
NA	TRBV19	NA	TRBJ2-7	CASSSGLTDREQYF	TGTGCCAGTAGTAGCGGTCTTACAGATAGGGAGCAGTACTTC
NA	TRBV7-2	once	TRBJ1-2	CASSFGSRDGYTF	TGTGCCAGCAGCTTCGGCAGTCGGGATGGCTACACCTTC
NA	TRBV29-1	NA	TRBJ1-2	CSVDHANYGYTF	TGCAGCGTTGATCACGCTAACTATGGCTACACCTTC
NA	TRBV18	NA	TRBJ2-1	CASSPLSVSVEQFF	TGTGCCAGCTCCCCGCTTAGCGTAAGTGTTGAGCAGTTCTTC
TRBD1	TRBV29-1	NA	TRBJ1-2	CSSRDRGRRGYTF	TGCAGCTCAAGGGACAGGGGGCGTCGTGGCTACACCTTC
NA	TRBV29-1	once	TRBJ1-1	CSVEEGRNTEAFF	TGCAGCGTTGAGGAGGGGAGGAACACTGAAGCTTTCTTT
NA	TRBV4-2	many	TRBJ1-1	CASSQDRGRGGSEAFF	TGTGCCAGCAGCCAAGACCGGGGCAGGGGAGGGTCTGAAGCTTTCTTT
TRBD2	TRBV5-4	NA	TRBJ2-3	CASSLRAGPTDTQYF	TGTGCCAGCAGCTTGAGAGCGGGGCCCACAGATACGCAGTATTTT
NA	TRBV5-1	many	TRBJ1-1	CASSLDTNTEAFF	TGCGCCAGCAGCTTGGACACGAACACTGAAGCTTTCTTT